These T cell receptor beta chains were read from a single sample in a study of cytomegalovirus exposure and HLA in healthy donors. TCRdb's table, derived via immunoSEQ multiplex PCR, lists solely in-frame clones and lacks some. The table includes under 300,000 clones, 80% to 90% detected once. Sequencing was carried out using PBMCs. These TCRs come from a woman between 40 and 55 years old in good health and CMV-seropositive. Both conserved end residues are part of each CDR3. The D gene is left open where the match is weak. The size entry is marked missing in some rows and otherwise reads once, few, many or a size class.

TRBJ1-1,once,.,TRBV5-1,TGCGCCAGCAGCTTGGAAGGGGCTAGGAACACTGAAGCTTTCTTT,CASSLEGARNTEAFF
TRBJ2-1,.,TRBD2,TRBV7-9,TGTGCCAGCAGCTTAGGCGGGGGACTAGGGAGCAATGAGCAGTTCTTC,CASSLGGGLGSNEQFF
TRBJ2-7,.,TRBD2,TRBV15,TGTGCCACCAGCAGAGGGGGGACTAGCGGGAACTACGAGCAGTACTTC,CATSRGGTSGNYEQYF
TRBJ2-7,.,.,TRBV10-3,TGTGCCATCAGTGAGTTTAGCTACGAGCAGTACTTC,CAISEFSYEQYF
TRBJ2-4,.,.,TRBV7-2,TGTGCCAGCAGCCCTCTACAGGTTTCCAAAAACAGTCAGTACTTC,CASSPLQVSKNSQYF
TRBJ1-2,.,TRBD1,TRBV2,TGTGCCAGCAGTGAGGACCTCGTGCAGGGGGCTGACTATGGCTACACCTTC,CASSEDLVQGADYGYTF
TRBJ1-2,once,.,TRBV30,TGTGCCTCTCTTCGGGGGGAAGCTAACTATGGCTACACCTTC,CASLRGEANYGYTF
TRBJ2-3,few,TRBD1,TRBV30,TGTGCCTGCCATCAGGGGGCTAGCACAGATACGCAGTATTTT,CACHQGASTDTQYF
TRBJ2-1,once,TRBD2,TRBV27,TGTGCCAGCTCCTTAGCGGGAGTTTTTTACAATGAGCAGTTCTTC,CASSLAGVFYNEQFF
TRBJ2-7,once,.,TRBV7-2,TGTGCCAGCAGCTTATATTCAGGGGAGATCCCCTACGAGCAGTACTTC,CASSLYSGEIPYEQYF
TRBJ2-3,.,TRBD2,TRBV13,TGTGCCAGCAGCCGGGGGGGAGGCGGGGCAGATACGCAGTATTTT,CASSRGGGGADTQYF
TRBJ2-2,.,.,TRBV7-2,TGTGCCAGCAGCTTAGATGGGAGCACCGGGGAGCTGTTTTTT,CASSLDGSTGELFF
TRBJ2-5,.,TRBD2,TRBV29-1,TGCAGCGTGAGGACTAGCGGGAGGAGTGGTGCCAGAGAGACCCAGTACTTC,CSVRTSGRSGARETQYF
TRBJ2-7,.,TRBD1,TRBV29-1,TGCAGCGTTGCAGACAGGGACTACGAGCAGTACTTC,CSVADRDYEQYF
TRBJ2-7,.,.,TRBV7-8,TGTGCCAGCAGCTTAGCGAGCGGGCTACCCTACGAGCAGTACTTC,CASSLASGLPYEQYF
TRBJ2-7,.,TRBD2,TRBV30,TGTGCCTGGAGTGCGGGCAGGGGGCTGGCGGGACTAGCGGGCAGATCCTACGAGCAGTACTTC,CAWSAGRGLAGLAGRSYEQYF
TRBJ2-3,.,TRBD2,TRBV7-9,TGTGCCAGCAGCTACTTAGCGGGAGGTCTTGATACGCAGTATTTT,CASSYLAGGLDTQYF
TRBJ1-5,.,TRBD1,TRBV6-5,TGTGCCAGCAGAGGACAGGGGGACGGCAATCAGCCCCAGCATTTT,CASRGQGDGNQPQHF
TRBJ1-6,.,.,TRBV7-2,TGTGCCAGCAGCTTACACCAACAGGGTTCGGGTTCACCCCTCCACTTT,CASSLHQQGSGSPLHF
TRBJ2-7,.,.,TRBV11-3,TGTGCCAGTAGTAGTCCTTCCTACGAGCAGTACTTC,CASSSPSYEQYF
TRBJ1-2,.,TRBD1,TRBV28,TGTGCCAGCAGTCCAGGGGGCGCGGGGGGCTACACCTTC,CASSPGGAGGYTF
TRBJ2-7,.,TRBD2,TRBV7-6,TGTGCCAGCAGTCGGTTAGCGGGAGTCCAGTACGAGCAGTACTTC,CASSRLAGVQYEQYF
TRBJ2-2,.,.,TRBV27,TGTGCCAGCAGTCTTACTGGGAACACCGGGGAGCTGTTTTTT,CASSLTGNTGELFF
TRBJ2-5,.,.,TRBV20-1,TGCAGTGCAATGAGACACGAGACCCAGTACTTC,CSAMRHETQYF
TRBJ2-3,once,TRBD1,TRBV25-1,TGTGCCAGCGGGACAGGACAGGGGACCCACTCTACAGATACGCAGTATTTT,CASGTGQGTHSTDTQYF
TRBJ2-7,.,TRBD2,TRBV11-3,TGTGCCAGCAGCTTAGGGGCTAGCGGGATACAGTACTTC,CASSLGASGIQYF
TRBJ1-3,.,.,TRBV7-3,TGTGCCAGCAGCCCAAACAGGGGAAACACCATATATTTT,CASSPNRGNTIYF
TRBJ2-3,.,TRBD2,TRBV7-3,TGTGCCAGCAGCGTCAGCGGGAACACAGATACGCAGTATTTT,CASSVSGNTDTQYF
TRBJ2-7,.,TRBD1,TRBV19,TGTGCCAGTAGTACTCAGGGGGAATCCTCCTACGAGCAGTACTTC,CASSTQGESSYEQYF
TRBJ2-1,once,TRBD1,TRBV7-8,TGTGCCAGCAGCTTAGCCTACCTGGACAGGGGAAACAATGAGCAGTTCTTC,CASSLAYLDRGNNEQFF
TRBJ2-2,.,TRBD2,TRBV9,TGTGCCAGCAGCCCCGTCCCGGGGGGGGATGTGGGCGGGGAGCTGTTTTTT,CASSPVPGGDVGGELFF
TRBJ1-2,.,.,TRBV28,TGTGCCAGCAGTTTCAAACTTGGCTACACCTTC,CASSFKLGYTF
TRBJ2-1,.,TRBD2,TRBV7-2,TGTGCCAGCAGCTTAGCAGGGACTAGCGGGTTAAGCTCCTACAATGAGCAGTTCTTC,CASSLAGTSGLSSYNEQFF
TRBJ1-5,.,TRBD1,TRBV27,TGTGCCAGCAGAAGACAGGGAGTGAGCAATCAGCCCCAGCATTTT,CASRRQGVSNQPQHF
TRBJ2-7,.,.,TRBV4-1,TGCGCCAGCAGCCAAGACCCCACCTACGAGCAGTACTTC,CASSQDPTYEQYF
TRBJ2-7,.,.,TRBV9,TGTGCCAGCAGCGTAGACTTATCTTCCTACGAGCAGTACTTC,CASSVDLSSYEQYF
TRBJ1-4,.,.,TRBV28,TGTGCCAGCAGTTTCCGCACGAGTATTAATGAAAAACTGTTTTTT,CASSFRTSINEKLFF
TRBJ1-5,once,.,TRBV9,TGTGCCAGCAGCCGGGGAGGGAATCAGCCCCAGCATTTT,CASSRGGNQPQHF
TRBJ2-1,.,TRBD2,TRBV10-3,TGTGCCATCAGTGAGTCTTGGGCGGGAGTCTACAATGAGCAGTTCTTC,CAISESWAGVYNEQFF
TRBJ2-3,.,TRBD2,TRBV25-1,TGTGCCAGCAGTGAATATTGGACTAGCGGGAGGGATACGCAGTATTTT,CASSEYWTSGRDTQYF